This TCR beta chain was recorded in a study of a mutant IDH1 vaccine in newly diagnosed glioma. At the level of the study: In some groups vaccination began 4-6 weeks post-radiotherapy; others received it with temozolomide. Patients previously underwent radiotherapy, temozolomide, or both, and most underwent both.

This clone was seen a handful of times. Antigen: not known. Libraries were prepared by immunoSEQ multiplex PCR; TCRdb keeps only in-frame clonotypes and omits some of them. Of roughly 60,000 clones listed, about 74% are singletons. Time point noted: week 35, safety follow-up. Every vaccination contained 300 ug of the mutant IDH1 20-mer peptide and was paired with topical imiquimod. Study-wide results and limits: Vaccine-induced immune responses occurred in under 95% of patients.

Germline lookup yields CDR1 SGDLS and CDR2 YYNGEE. The CDR3 has 14 amino acids. Deletions cut 5 bases from V and 3 bases from J, with 14 bases between. The TCR was taken from a man aged 50 to 59 with glioma. The chain employs TRBV9 and TRBJ1-1; D not certain. The sample here was PBMCs, taken from a glioma patient whose treatment included an IDH1 peptide vaccine. The CDR3 loop reads CASSAVPRDTEAFF. The CDR3 nucleotides are TGTGCCAGCAGTGCGGTCCCACGGGACACTGAAGCTTTCTTT.